The 5 T cell receptor beta chains in this list originate from one sample, sequenced in a study of neurological immune-mediated disorders. Each CDR3 protein is one row after TCRdb ran MiXCR on the 5' RACE reads. The sample carries some 50,000 distinct CDR3 sequences, over 10% recorded once. Time point reported: longitudinal time-point 2. The material sequenced was PBMCs. These receptors were collected from a male donor with HTLV-1-associated myelopathy (HAM/TSP).

This clonotype was detected many times. This chain connects TRBV20-1 to TRBJ2-3; D gene uncertain. V dropped 6 bases and J dropped 6 bases, with 22 bases sitting between them. CDR3 length: 15 amino acids. Germline assignment: CDR1 DFQATT and CDR2 SNEGSKA (reference sequence). CDR3 nucleotides: TGCAGTGCGGTGCCCGGCCTCCCGCAGTCGGATACGCAGTATTTT. Protein: CSAVPGLPQSDTQYF.

This clonotype was seen repeatedly, ten times or more. The V call is TRBV18, the J call TRBJ1-5; no clear D. Germline CDR1 is KGHSH and CDR2 is LQKENI. V was trimmed by 5 bases and J by 1 base, leaving 15 bases between them. The CDR3 has 16 amino acids. The CDR3 DNA reads TGTGCCAGCTCATCCCTGATGGGTTACAGCAATCAGCCCCAGCATTTT. Its translation is CASSSLMGYSNQPQHF.

This clonotype was detected many times. The rearrangement uses TRBV20-1 and TRBJ1-6; possibly TRBD1 for D (5 bases). The CDR3 runs to 14 residues. The V gene lost 6 bases and the J gene lost 5 bases, with 14 bases spanning the gap. Germline V CDR1 and CDR2: DFQATT, SNEGSKA (reference sequence). CDR3 bases: TGCAGTGCAAAGGGACTGGAAGATAATTCACCCCTCCACTTT. Encoded protein: CSAKGLEDNSPLHF.

In its sample, this clonotype was seen many times. The CDR3 nucleotides are TGCGCCAGCAGCACAGTGACAGAATACAATGAGCAGTTCTTC. The encoded protein is CASSTVTEYNEQFF. The chain is built from TRBV5-1 and TRBJ2-1, with D perhaps matching TRBD1 (5 bases). V was clipped by 4 bases and J by 4 bases, with 12 bases between them. This CDR3 comprises 14 residues. Germline loops: CDR1 SGHRS, CDR2 YFSETQ.

The rearrangement links TRBV12-3 or TRBV12-4 to TRBJ1-1, with D unresolved. Trimming pared 2 bases from V and 7 bases from J, leaving 11 bases between. This CDR3 contains 13 residues. The CDR3 DNA reads as TGTGCCAGCAGTTTAACCCGTGGGGATGAAGCTTTCTTT. This sequence encodes CASSLTRGDEAFF.